This TCR beta chain was recorded in a study of shared clonotypes between healthy human individuals. Looking at the study overall: CD4 naive and CD4 memory each took three plates per donor, while CD8 naive took two and CD8 memory one.

Study-level results: Relative to memory subsets, naive subsets generally showed larger estimated richness.

Using immunoSEQ multiplex PCR, the repertoire was profiled, and TCRdb retains in-frame clones only, with some absent. Counted here are roughly 2 million clones, around 95% occurring once; the ten biggest clones make up 0.1% to 0.15%. Concerning this clone: What it binds is unknown.

The V gene lost 4 bases and the J gene lost 1 base, with 8 bases spanning the gap. This CDR3 has 14 residues. Germline V gene lookup returns CDR1 SNHLY and CDR2 FYNNEI. Sequenced sample: naive CD4+ T cells sorted from blood. Specified subset: CD45RA+ positively selected. This sequence joins TRBV2 and TRBJ1-5; unclear D gene. This sequence was found in a man aged 18 to 35 in good health. The CDR3 nucleotides are TGTGCCAGCAGTGCGGGCCAGAGCAATCAGCCCCAGCATTTT. Residues: CASSAGQSNQPQHF.